The rows below give T cell receptor beta chains drawn from one sample of a study of blood T cell repertoires in COVID-19. Using immunoSEQ multiplex PCR, the repertoire was profiled, and TCRdb retains in-frame clones only, with some absent. The table records about 300,000 clones, 70% to 90% of them present only once. The source material was PBMCs or T cells enriched from blood (not recorded which). The receptors come from a woman in her thirties who had recovered from COVID-19. Each CDR3 is given with its conserved first and last residue. A D gene is named only where the DNA matches it firmly. Clone size is shown for a subset of rows, as once, few, many or a class of expanded clone.

TRBJ1-3 | - | TRBV7-2 | - | TGTGCCAGCAGCTTAGTGCTGACAGGCGGAAACACCATATATTTT | CASSLVLTGGNTIYF
TRBJ2-2 | - | TRBV5-4 | TRBD2 | TGTGCCAGCAGCTTGCTTCCGGGAGGGAACACCGGGGAGCTGTTTTTT | CASSLLPGGNTGELFF
TRBJ1-6 | once | TRBV3-1/TRBV3-2 | TRBD1 | TGTGCCAGCAGCCTAGTTAAGGGACAGGCGAGCTCCTATAATTCACCCCTCCACTTT | CASSLVKGQASSYNSPLHF
TRBJ2-7 | - | TRBV6-5 | - | TGTGCCAGTGACAGGTCCCCGTTCTCCTACGAGCAGTACTTC | CASDRSPFSYEQYF
TRBJ1-1 | - | TRBV6-5 | TRBD1 | TGTGCCAGCAGTTCAACCGGGACAGAGAACACTGAAGCTTTCTTT | CASSSTGTENTEAFF
TRBJ1-6 | - | TRBV7-2 | - | TGTGCCAGCAGCGCCCTGGGGAGGGGTGACTCACCCCTCCACTTT | CASSALGRGDSPLHF
TRBJ2-3 | - | TRBV7-3 | TRBD1 | TGTGCCAGCAGCTTAGGCACAGGGGGCACAAATACGCAGTATTTT | CASSLGTGGTNTQYF
TRBJ1-2 | - | TRBV20-1 | - | TGCAGTGCTAGCAGACAAACCTTC | CSASRQTF
TRBJ2-1 | once | TRBV15 | TRBD1 | TGTGCCACAACCGGAACAGGGGAAAACAATGAGCAGTTCTTC | CATTGTGENNEQFF
TRBJ2-7 | once | TRBV19 | - | TGTGCCAGTACGTCCAGGCAGGGGCCTTCCTACGAGCAGTACTTC | CASTSRQGPSYEQYF
TRBJ1-1 | - | TRBV13 | - | TGTGCCAGCAGCTCCGGAGCCTCAGGGAAGAACACTGAAGCTTTCTTT | CASSSGASGKNTEAFF
TRBJ1-2 | - | TRBV3-1/TRBV3-2 | - | TGTGCCAGCAGCCAAGAGTTGGTGGTCAGGGGATCCTATGGCTACACCTTC | CASSQELVVRGSYGYTF
TRBJ1-2 | - | TRBV6-2/TRBV6-3 | - | TGTGCCAGCAGTTACTCCCGTATGGACAGCTCATATGGCTACACCTTC | CASSYSRMDSSYGYTF
TRBJ2-7 | - | TRBV7-9 | TRBD2 | TGTGCCAGCAGCTTGGGAGGGCGCGGAGGAGAGAACGAGCAGTACTTC | CASSLGGRGGENEQYF
TRBJ1-5 | few | TRBV19 | - | TGTGCCAGTAGTATAGTTAGCCAGGGTGGCCAGCCCCAGCATTTT | CASSIVSQGGQPQHF
TRBJ1-2 | - | TRBV18 | - | TGTGCCAGCTCGGCCAAGAGGGGGGGCCAGACTAACTATGGCTACACCTTC | CASSAKRGGQTNYGYTF
TRBJ2-1 | - | TRBV6-2/TRBV6-3 | TRBD2 | TGTGCCAGCAGTTACGGGACTAGCGGGGGGAGGGATGAGCAGTTCTTC | CASSYGTSGGRDEQFF
TRBJ1-2 | - | TRBV7-2 | TRBD1 | TGTGCCAGCAGCTCGGGACAGGGGGCAGGAGGCTACACCTTC | CASSSGQGAGGYTF
TRBJ1-1 | - | TRBV19 | - | TGTGCCAGTAGTATTTCAGTGAACACTGAAGCTTTCTTT | CASSISVNTEAFF
TRBJ2-7 | - | TRBV7-8 | TRBD1 | TGTGCCAGCACCCGGACAGGGGTCTACGAGCAGTACTTC | CASTRTGVYEQYF
TRBJ1-4 | - | TRBV3-1/TRBV3-2 | - | TGTGCCAGCAGCCAAGATCCCGGCGGAACACAAAAACTGTTTTTT | CASSQDPGGTQKLFF
TRBJ1-3 | - | TRBV5-1 | - | TGCGCCAGCAGCCAAACAGGGCCTGGAAACACCATATATTTT | CASSQTGPGNTIYF
TRBJ2-1 | - | TRBV5-4 | TRBD2 | TGTGCCAGCAGCCAGGGGACTAGCGGGGGAAGATACAATGAGCAGTTCTTC | CASSQGTSGGRYNEQFF
TRBJ1-1 | - | TRBV7-3 | - | TGTGCCAGCAGCCCAGGGAGGTGGAACACTGAAGCTTTCTTT | CASSPGRWNTEAFF
TRBJ2-3 | - | TRBV18 | TRBD1 | TGTGCCAGCTCACCAGGGGACAGGGTCACAGATACGCAGTATTTT | CASSPGDRVTDTQYF
TRBJ1-5 | - | TRBV20-1 | - | TGCAGTGCTCGTGCGGGACATAGCAATCAGCCCCAGCATTTT | CSARAGHSNQPQHF
TRBJ2-1 | - | TRBV19 | TRBD2 | TGTGCCTCGCGGGGGGGCTTGGATCCAAATGAGCAGTTCTTC | CASRGGLDPNEQFF